This TCR beta chain was sequenced in a study of T cells expressing NK-cell markers (dated by TCRdb to between 2020 and 2021). Turning to the overall study: Eight donors provided sorted CD3+CD56+NKG2C+, CD3+CD56+NKG2C- and CD3+CD56-NKG2C+ T-cell subsets, whose TCR beta-chain repertoires were profiled. Seven of the eight sequenced donors were HCMV-seropositive and one was HCMV-seronegative. All eight donors whose samples were sequenced were randomly selected healthy volunteers, three of them men and five women. The libraries were sequenced on Illumina HiSeq 2000/2500, MiSeq or NextSeq, producing 2 x 150 bp reads. Overall study results and their limits: Those dominant clonotypes were again the most abundant among CD3+CD56-NKG2C+ cells in a handful of donors, at about 25-60.1%. For five or six donors, the dominant CD3+CD56+NKG2C+ clonotypes were among the top 10 CD8+ clonotypes and accounted for roughly 1.0-8% of CD8+ T cells. Whether the expanded NKG2C-expressing T cell clones were specific for HCMV antigens was left unclear.

Concerning this clonotype: The target of this receptor is not known.

HCMV-specific IgG was detected in serum with a commercial ELISA kit to determine HCMV serostatus. Ficoll density gradient centrifugation was used to isolate peripheral blood mononuclear cells from blood. The germline V gene (reference sequence) supplies CDR1 DFQATT and CDR2 SNEGSKA. The CDR3, from cysteine to phenylalanine, totals 16 residues. The nucleotide record is missing. The instrument was an Illumina HiSeq 2000. The TCR beta cDNA libraries were made using 5'RACE template switching, a step that added both a universal primer site and unique molecular identifiers. Priming for cDNA synthesis came from the TCR beta constant segment, and two successive PCR amplification steps followed. Concerning the study's data processing: MIGEC was used to demultiplex reads and group the reads by UMI, and MiTCR was used to assemble and quantify clonotypes. To remove erroneous sequences, TCR cDNA sequences were retained only when supported by two or more reads. Downstream repertoire analysis used the tcR package, and clonotypes were matched across fractions by CDR3 nucleotide sequence plus V segment. VDJmatch was used to annotate antigen specificity against VDJdb, with one amino acid substitution in CDR3 allowed. After reprocessing by TCRdb, each CDR3 protein sequence is one entry, and no DNA is given. The V and J calls follow TCRdb's processing rather than the paper's. This sample's table contains about 260,000 distinct CDR3 sequences. Roughly 4.2% of the sample is held by the ten biggest clonotypes.

The sequence links TRBV20-1 to TRBJ2-1; TCRdb gives TRBD1 as the D gene, but with no DNA this cannot be confirmed. The TCR was taken from a woman between 18 and 69 years old in good health. Sequencing used blood T cells: a sorted CD56 or NKG2C T cell subset, CD4+ or CD8+ T cells, or bulk PBMC T cells (not recorded which). The CDR3 is CSAREAGTASYNEQFF.